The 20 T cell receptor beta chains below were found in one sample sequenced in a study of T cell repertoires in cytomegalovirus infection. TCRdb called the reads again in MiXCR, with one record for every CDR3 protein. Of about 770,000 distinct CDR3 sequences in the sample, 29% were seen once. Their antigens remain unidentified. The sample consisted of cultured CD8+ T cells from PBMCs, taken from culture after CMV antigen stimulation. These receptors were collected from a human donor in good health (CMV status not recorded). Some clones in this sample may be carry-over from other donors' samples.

In DNA, the CDR3 is TGTGCCAGCAGCTGGCCAGGGTTGGCAAATGAGCAGTTCTTC. This codes for CASSWPGLANEQFF. The rearrangement uses TRBV7-9 and TRBJ2-1; a weak D match, TRBD1 (5 bases). This CDR3 is built from 14 residues. V lost 4 bases and J 7 bases, leaving 14 bases between the germline ends. CDR1 is SEHNR and CDR2 is FQNEAQ in the germline V gene (reference sequence).

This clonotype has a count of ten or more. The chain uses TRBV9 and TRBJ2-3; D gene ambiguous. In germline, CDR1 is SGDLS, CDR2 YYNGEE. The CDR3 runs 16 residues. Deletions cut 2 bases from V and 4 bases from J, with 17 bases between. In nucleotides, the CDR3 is TGTGCCAGCAGCGTCCCCGGGCGCACAACTCCAGATACGCAGTATTTT. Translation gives CASSVPGRTTPDTQYF. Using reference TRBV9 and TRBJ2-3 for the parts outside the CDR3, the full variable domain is DSGVTQTPKHLITATGQRVTLRCSPRSGDLSVYWYQQSLDQGLQFLIQYYNGEERAKGNILERFSAQQFPDLHSELNLSSLELGDSALYFCASSVPGRTTPDTQYFGPGTRLTVL.

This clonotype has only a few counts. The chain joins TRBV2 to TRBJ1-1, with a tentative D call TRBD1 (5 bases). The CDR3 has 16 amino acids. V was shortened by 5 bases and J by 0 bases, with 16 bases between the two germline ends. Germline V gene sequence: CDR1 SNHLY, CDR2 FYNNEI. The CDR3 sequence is CASSPGGTEMNTEAFF. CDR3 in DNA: TGTGCCAGCAGTCCTGGCGGGACGGAAATGAACACTGAAGCTTTCTTT.

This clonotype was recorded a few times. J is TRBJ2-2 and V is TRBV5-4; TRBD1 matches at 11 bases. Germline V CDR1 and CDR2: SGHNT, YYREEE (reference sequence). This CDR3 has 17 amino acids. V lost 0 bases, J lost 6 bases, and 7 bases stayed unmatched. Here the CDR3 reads CASSLEPGQGASGELFF. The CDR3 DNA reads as TGTGCCAGCAGCTTGGAACCCGGACAGGGGGCATCCGGGGAGCTGTTTTTT.

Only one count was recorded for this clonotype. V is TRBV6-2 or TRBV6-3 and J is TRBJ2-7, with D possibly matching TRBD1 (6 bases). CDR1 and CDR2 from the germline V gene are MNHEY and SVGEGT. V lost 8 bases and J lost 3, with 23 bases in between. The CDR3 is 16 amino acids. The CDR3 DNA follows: TGTGCCAGCTCTTTTCTTCTCGGACAGACCTACTACGAGCAGTACGTC. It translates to CASSFLLGQTYYEQYV.

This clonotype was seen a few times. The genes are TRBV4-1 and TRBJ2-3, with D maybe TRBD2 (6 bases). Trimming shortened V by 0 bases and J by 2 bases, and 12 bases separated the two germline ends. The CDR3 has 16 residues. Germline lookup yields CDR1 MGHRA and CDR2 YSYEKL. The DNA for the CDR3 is TGCGCCAGCAGCCAAGATACGGGGGACCTCACAGATACGCAGTATTTT. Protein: CASSQDTGDLTDTQYF.

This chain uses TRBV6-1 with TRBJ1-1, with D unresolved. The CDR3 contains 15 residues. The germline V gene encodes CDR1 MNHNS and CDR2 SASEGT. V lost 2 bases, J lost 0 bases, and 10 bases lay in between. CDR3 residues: CASSEKAALNTEAFF. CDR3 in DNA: TGTGCCAGCAGTGAAAAGGCCGCTTTGAACACTGAAGCTTTCTTT.

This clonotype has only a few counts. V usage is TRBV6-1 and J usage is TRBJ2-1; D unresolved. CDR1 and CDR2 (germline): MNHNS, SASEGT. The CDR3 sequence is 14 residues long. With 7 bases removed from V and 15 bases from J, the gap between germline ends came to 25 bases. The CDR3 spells CASMENSGPRDRFF. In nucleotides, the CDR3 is TGTGCCAGCATGGAAAACAGTGGTCCCCGAGACCGGTTCTTC.

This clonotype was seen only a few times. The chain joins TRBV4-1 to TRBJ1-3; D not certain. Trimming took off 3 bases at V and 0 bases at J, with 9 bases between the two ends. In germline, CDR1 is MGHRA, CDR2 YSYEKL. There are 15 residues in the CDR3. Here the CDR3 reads CASSQEAFSGNTIYF. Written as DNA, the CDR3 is TGCGCCAGCAGCCAGGAGGCGTTCTCTGGAAACACCATATATTTT.

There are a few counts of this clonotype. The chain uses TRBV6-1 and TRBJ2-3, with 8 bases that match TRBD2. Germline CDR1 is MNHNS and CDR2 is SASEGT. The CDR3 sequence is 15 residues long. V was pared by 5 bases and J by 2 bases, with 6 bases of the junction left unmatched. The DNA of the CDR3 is TGTGCCAGCAGTTGGAGCGGGGGAGACACAGATACGCAGTATTTT. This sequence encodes CASSWSGGDTDTQYF.

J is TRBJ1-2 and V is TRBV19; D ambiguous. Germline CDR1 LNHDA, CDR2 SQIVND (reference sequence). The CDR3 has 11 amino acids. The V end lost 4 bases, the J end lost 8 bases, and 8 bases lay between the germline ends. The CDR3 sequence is CASSTPEGYTF. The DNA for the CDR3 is TGTGCCAGTAGTACCCCTGAGGGCTACACCTTC.

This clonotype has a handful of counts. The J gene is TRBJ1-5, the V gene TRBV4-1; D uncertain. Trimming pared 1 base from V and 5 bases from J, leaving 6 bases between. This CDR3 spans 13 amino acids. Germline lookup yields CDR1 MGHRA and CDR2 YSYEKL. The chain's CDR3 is CASSQGVDQPQHF. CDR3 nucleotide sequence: TGCGCCAGCAGCCAAGGAGTCGATCAGCCCCAGCATTTT.

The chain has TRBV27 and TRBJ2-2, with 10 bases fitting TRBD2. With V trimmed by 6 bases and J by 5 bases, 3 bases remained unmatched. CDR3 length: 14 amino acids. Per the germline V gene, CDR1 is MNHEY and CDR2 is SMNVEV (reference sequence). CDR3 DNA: TGTGCCAGCAGACCGGGACTAGCGACCGGGGAGCTGTTTTTT. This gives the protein CASRPGLATGELFF.

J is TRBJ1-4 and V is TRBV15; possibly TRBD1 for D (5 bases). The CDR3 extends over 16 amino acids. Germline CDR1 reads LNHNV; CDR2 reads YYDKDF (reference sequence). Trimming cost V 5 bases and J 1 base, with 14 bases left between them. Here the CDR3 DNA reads TGTGCCACCAGCTCTTGGCAGGGTGGAACTAATGAAAAACTGTTTTTT. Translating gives CATSSWQGGTNEKLFF.

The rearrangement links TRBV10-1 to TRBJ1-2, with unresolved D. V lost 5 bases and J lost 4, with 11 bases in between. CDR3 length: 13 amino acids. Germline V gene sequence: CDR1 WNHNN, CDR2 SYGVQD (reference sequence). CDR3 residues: CASSKGQAYGYTF. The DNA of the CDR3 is TGCGCCAGCAGTAAAGGGCAGGCCTATGGCTACACCTTC.

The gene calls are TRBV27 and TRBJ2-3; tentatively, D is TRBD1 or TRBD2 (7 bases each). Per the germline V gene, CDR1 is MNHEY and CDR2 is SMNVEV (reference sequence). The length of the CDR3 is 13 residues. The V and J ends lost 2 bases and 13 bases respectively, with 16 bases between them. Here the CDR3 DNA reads TGTGCCAGCAGTTTACCAGGGGGGGCCCGGGAGTATTTT. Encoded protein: CASSLPGGAREYF.

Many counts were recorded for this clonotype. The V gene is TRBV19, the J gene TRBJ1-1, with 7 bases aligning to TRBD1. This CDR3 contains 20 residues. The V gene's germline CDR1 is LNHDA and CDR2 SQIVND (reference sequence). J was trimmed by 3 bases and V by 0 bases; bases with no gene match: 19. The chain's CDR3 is CASSIDPPGQGVGVDTEAFF. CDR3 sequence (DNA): TGTGCCAGTAGTATAGATCCCCCTGGGCAGGGGGTAGGTGTGGACACTGAAGCTTTCTTT. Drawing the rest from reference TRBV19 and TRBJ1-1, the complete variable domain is DGGITQSPKYLFRKEGQNVTLSCEQNLNHDAMYWYRQDPGQGLRLIYYSQIVNDFQKGDIAEGYSVSREKKESFPLTVTSAQKNPTAFYLCASSIDPPGQGVGVDTEAFFGQGTRLTVV.

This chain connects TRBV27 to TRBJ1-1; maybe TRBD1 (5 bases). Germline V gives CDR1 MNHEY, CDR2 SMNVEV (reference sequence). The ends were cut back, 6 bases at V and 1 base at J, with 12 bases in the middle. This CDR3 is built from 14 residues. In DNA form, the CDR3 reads TGTGCCAGCAGCCGAGGGACTCCGAACACTGAAGCTTTCTTT. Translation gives CASSRGTPNTEAFF.

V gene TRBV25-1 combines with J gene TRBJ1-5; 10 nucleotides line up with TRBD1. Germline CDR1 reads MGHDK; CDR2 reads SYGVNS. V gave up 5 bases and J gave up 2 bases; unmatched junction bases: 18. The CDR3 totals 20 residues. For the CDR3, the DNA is TGTGCCAGCAGTTCCATTCGGGGACAGGGGAAGTTGGTGGGCAATCAGCCCCAGCATTTT. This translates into CASSSIRGQGKLVGNQPQHF.

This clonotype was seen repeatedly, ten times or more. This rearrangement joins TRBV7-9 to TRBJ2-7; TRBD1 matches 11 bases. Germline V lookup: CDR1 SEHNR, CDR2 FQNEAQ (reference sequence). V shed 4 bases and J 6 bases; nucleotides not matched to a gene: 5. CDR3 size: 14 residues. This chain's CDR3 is CASSYPGTGGEQYF. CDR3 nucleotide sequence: TGTGCCAGCAGCTACCCCGGGACAGGGGGCGAGCAGTACTTC.